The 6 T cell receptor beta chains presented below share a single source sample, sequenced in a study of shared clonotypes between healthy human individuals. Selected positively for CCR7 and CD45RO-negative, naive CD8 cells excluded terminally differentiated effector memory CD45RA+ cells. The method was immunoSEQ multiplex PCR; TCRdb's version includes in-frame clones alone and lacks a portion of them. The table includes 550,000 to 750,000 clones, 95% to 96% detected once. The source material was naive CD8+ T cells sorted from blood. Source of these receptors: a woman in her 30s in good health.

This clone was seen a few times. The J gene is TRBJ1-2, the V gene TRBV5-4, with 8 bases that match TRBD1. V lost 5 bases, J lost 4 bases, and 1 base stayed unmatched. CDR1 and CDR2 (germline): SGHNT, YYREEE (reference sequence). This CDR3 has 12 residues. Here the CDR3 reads CASRQGGYGYTF. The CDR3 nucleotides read TGTGCCAGCAGACAGGGGGGCTATGGCTACACCTTC.

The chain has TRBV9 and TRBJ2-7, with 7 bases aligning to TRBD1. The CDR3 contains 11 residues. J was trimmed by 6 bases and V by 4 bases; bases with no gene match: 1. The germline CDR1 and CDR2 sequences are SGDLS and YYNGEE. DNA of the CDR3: TGTGCCAGCAGCAGGGGGCGCGAGCAGTACTTC. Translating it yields CASSRGREQYF.

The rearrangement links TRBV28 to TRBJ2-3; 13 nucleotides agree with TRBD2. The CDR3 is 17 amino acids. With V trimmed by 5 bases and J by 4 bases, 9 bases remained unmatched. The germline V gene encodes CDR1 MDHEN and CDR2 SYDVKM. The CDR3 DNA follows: TGTGCCAGCAGTGCCCCAACTAGCGGGAGGGCCTCAGATACGCAGTATTTT. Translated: CASSAPTSGRASDTQYF.

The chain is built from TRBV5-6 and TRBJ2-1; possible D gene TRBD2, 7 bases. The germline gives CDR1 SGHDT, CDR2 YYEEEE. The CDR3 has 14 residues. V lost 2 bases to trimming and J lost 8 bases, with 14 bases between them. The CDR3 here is CASSFGGPLHEQFF. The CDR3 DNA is TGTGCCAGCAGCTTCGGGGGGCCTTTGCATGAGCAGTTCTTC.

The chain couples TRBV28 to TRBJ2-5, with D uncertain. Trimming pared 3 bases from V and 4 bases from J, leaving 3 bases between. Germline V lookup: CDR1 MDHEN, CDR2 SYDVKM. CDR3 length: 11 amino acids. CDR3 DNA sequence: TGTGCCAGCAGTTTCGTAGAGACCCAGTACTTC. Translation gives CASSFVETQYF.

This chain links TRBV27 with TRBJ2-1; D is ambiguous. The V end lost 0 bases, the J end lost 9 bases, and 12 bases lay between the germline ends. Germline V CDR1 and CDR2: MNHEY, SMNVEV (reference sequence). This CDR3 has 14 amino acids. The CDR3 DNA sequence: TGTGCCAGCAGTTTATCGATTGGTTTAACTGAGCAGTTCTTC. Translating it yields CASSLSIGLTEQFF.